Listed here are 21 T cell receptor beta chains from one sample, sequenced in a study of cytomegalovirus exposure and HLA in healthy donors. Primers: 60 Vbeta forward and 13 Jbeta reverse. Sequencing used immunoSEQ multiplex PCR; TCRdb keeps in-frame clones, though not all of them. The sample includes roughly 100,000 clones, around four fifths seen only once; the top ten take around 5.3%. Source material: PBMCs. These receptor sequences come from a woman between 40 and 50 years old in good health and CMV-seronegative.

The chain recombines TRBV6-1 with TRBJ1-2; TRBD1 matches at 7 bases. The CDR3 is made up of 15 amino acids. Losses at the gene ends were 6 bases for V and 8 bases for J; bases not matched to a gene: 15. In germline, CDR1 is MNHNS, CDR2 SASEGT. The CDR3 loop is CASRQRGDSRGGYTF. The CDR3 DNA follows: TGTGCCAGCAGACAGAGAGGGGACAGCCGAGGAGGCTACACCTTC.

This chain joins TRBV25-1 and TRBJ2-7; a possible D gene is TRBD1 (6 bases). The V end lost 8 bases, the J end lost 9 bases, and 14 bases lay between the germline ends. The CDR3 extends over 11 amino acids. Looked up from germline, CDR1 is MGHDK and CDR2 is SYGVNS. CDR3 sequence: CASRQDTLQYF. The CDR3 DNA is TGTGCCAGCCGACAGGACACCCTGCAGTACTTC.

The chain uses TRBV6-5 and TRBJ1-1, with D possibly matching TRBD1 (6 bases). The CDR3 sequence is 13 residues long. Between the trimmed V and J ends, which lost 10 bases and 4 bases, there was a span of 16 bases. Germline CDR1 is MNHEY and CDR2 is SVGAGI. CDR3 nucleotides: TGTGCCACGAAGCAGGGGCTGGCCACTGAAGCTTTCTTT. Protein: CATKQGLATEAFF.

On this clone itself: One base separates it from a far larger clone, so it is likely a read error. The chain recombines TRBV5-8 with TRBJ2-7; 7 bases are a match to TRBD1. V shed 3 bases and J 3 bases; nucleotides not matched to a gene: 9. Germline V gene lookup returns CDR1 SGHTS and CDR2 YDEGEE. This CDR3 contains 15 residues. CDR3 bases: TGTGCCAGCAGCTCGCCTTCTAGGGGGCACTACGAGCAGTACTTC. Translation: CASSSPSRGHYEQYF.

The genes are TRBV11-2 and TRBJ1-6, with no clear D. Trimming shortened V by 5 bases and J by 7 bases, and 9 bases separated the two germline ends. CDR3 length: 13 residues. Germline V gives CDR1 SGHAT, CDR2 FQNNGV. In DNA, the CDR3 is TGTGCCAGCAGCCTACCCCTAAATTCACCCCTCCACTTT. Amino acids: CASSLPLNSPLHF.

The chain carries TRBV29-1 and TRBJ2-5; no firm D call. Germline V gene data show CDR1 as SQVTM and CDR2 as ANQGSEA. There are 13 residues in the CDR3. V was clipped by 7 bases and J by 5 bases, with 17 bases between them. The CDR3 region has the DNA TGCAGCGCGGCAAAAGACCTCAGGGAGACCCAGTACTTC. It codes for CSAAKDLRETQYF.

This rearrangement joins TRBV27 to TRBJ1-1; no clear D gene. V lost 3 bases and J 4 bases, leaving 9 bases between the germline ends. CDR1 MNHEY and CDR2 SMNVEV come from the germline V gene (reference sequence). The CDR3 has 13 amino acids. CDR3 nucleotide sequence: TGTGCCAGCAGTTTGGGTAGAGGCACTGAAGCTTTCTTT. Its protein product is CASSLGRGTEAFF.

The rearrangement links TRBV7-9 to TRBJ1-1, with TRBD1 matching over 12 bases. V dropped 4 bases and J dropped 5; count of bases not matched to a gene: 11. CDR1 and CDR2 from the germline V gene are SEHNR and FQNEAQ (reference sequence). The CDR3 runs to 17 residues. CDR3 in DNA: TGTGCCAGCAGCTCTTCGCGTGGGGACAGGGGGCGGACTGAAGCTTTCTTT. It codes for CASSSSRGDRGRTEAFF.

V gene TRBV5-1 combines with J gene TRBJ1-1; D is undetermined. Germline V CDR1 and CDR2: SGHRS, YFSETQ. The germline V and J ends were trimmed by 4 bases and 4 bases, with 11 bases remaining between them. The length of the CDR3 is 13 residues. Written as DNA, the CDR3 is TGCGCCAGCAGCGACACCCCGTCCACTGAAGCTTTCTTT. Translation gives CASSDTPSTEAFF. The variable domain in full, completed from reference TRBV5-1 and TRBJ1-1, reads KAGVTQTPRYLIKTRGQQVTLSCSPISGHRSVSWYQQTPGQGLQFLFEYFSETQRNKGNFPGRFSGRQFSNSRSEMNVSTLELGDSALYLCASSDTPSTEAFFGQGTRLTVV.

This clone has more than one count but fewer than ten. The chain is built from TRBV6-5 and TRBJ2-1; the D gene is possibly TRBD2 (6 bases). This CDR3 has 12 amino acids. V gave up 5 bases and J gave up 12 bases, with 14 bases separating them. CDR1 is MNHEY, CDR2 SVGAGI, per germline. CDR3 protein: CASSRDSLAQFF. In nucleotides, the CDR3 is TGTGCCAGCAGTAGGGACTCCCTTGCGCAGTTCTTC.

V usage is TRBV4-1 and J usage is TRBJ2-1, with D uncertain. Germline CDR1 reads MGHRA; CDR2 reads YSYEKL. V lost 1 base to trimming and J lost 4 bases, with 5 bases between them. This CDR3 has 13 residues. The CDR3 here is CASSQGLYNEQFF. The CDR3 DNA is TGCGCCAGCAGCCAAGGACTTTACAATGAGCAGTTCTTC.

The chain combines TRBV18 with TRBJ1-6; 7 bases align to TRBD1. CDR1 and CDR2 (germline): KGHSH, LQKENI. The V and J ends lost 3 bases and 7 bases, in that order; junction bases with no gene match: 6. CDR3 length: 15 amino acids. CDR3: CASSPTTGVNSPLHF. DNA for the CDR3: TGTGCCAGCTCACCTACAACAGGGGTCAATTCACCCCTCCACTTT.

The chain uses TRBV18 and TRBJ1-5; the D gene is possibly TRBD1 (6 bases). The V end lost 3 bases, the J end lost 10 bases, and 13 bases lay between the germline ends. The germline V gene encodes CDR1 KGHSH and CDR2 LQKENI. The CDR3 spans 13 residues. CDR3 coding DNA: TGTGCCAGCTCACCGGCAGGGGCAGGCCCCCAGCATTTT. This sequence encodes CASSPAGAGPQHF.

This clone was picked up a small number of times. V and J are TRBV15 and TRBJ1-5, with D possibly matching TRBD1 (6 bases). The V end lost 3 bases, the J end lost 4 bases, and 13 bases lay between the germline ends. The CDR3 loop spans 15 amino acids. CDR1 is LNHNV, CDR2 YYDKDF, per germline (reference sequence). For the CDR3, the DNA is TGTGCCACCAGCAGGGAGACAGGTTTTAATCAGCCCCAGCATTTT. Protein sequence: CATSRETGFNQPQHF.

In this sample, this clone turned up once. The chain recombines TRBV19 with TRBJ1-1; D uncertain. The CDR3 length is 14 residues. The V and J ends lost 10 bases and 2 bases respectively, with 17 bases between them. Germline CDR1 LNHDA, CDR2 SQIVND (reference sequence). The CDR3 here is CATTLGGVNTEAFF. DNA of the CDR3: TGTGCCACGACCTTGGGAGGCGTAAACACTGAAGCTTTCTTT.

V is TRBV5-7 and J is TRBJ2-7; the match to TRBD2 covers 8 bases. TRBV5-7 is given ORF status, its function remaining uncertain. This CDR3 is built from 11 residues. V was clipped by 4 bases and J by 12 bases; unmatched bases: 6. The CDR3 sequence is CASSREGGRYF. The CDR3 DNA is TGTGCCAGCAGCCGGGAGGGGGGGAGGTACTTC.

V usage is TRBV5-4 and J usage is TRBJ1-2; D not certain. Germline V gene sequence: CDR1 SGHNT, CDR2 YYREEE (reference sequence). The CDR3 covers 14 residues. Between the trimmed V and J ends, which lost 4 bases and 4 bases, there was a span of 14 bases. The CDR3 DNA reads as TGTGCCAGCAGCGATGCCGCCGATAGCTATGGCTACACCTTC. This encodes CASSDAADSYGYTF.

V usage is TRBV7-9 and J usage is TRBJ1-2, with a possible D match to TRBD1 (5 bases). The CDR3 is 13 amino acids. Germline values: CDR1 SEHNR, CDR2 FQNEAQ (reference sequence). The V gene lost 2 bases and the J gene lost 9 bases, with 13 bases spanning the gap. This CDR3 is CASSLHQSDSYTF. The CDR3 DNA sequence: TGTGCCAGCAGCTTACACCAGTCGGACAGCTACACCTTC.

The CDR3 nucleotides read TGTGCCAGCAGCTTTGCAGGGGGCGCAGATACGCAGTATTTT. It specifies CASSFAGGADTQYF. J is TRBJ2-3 and V is TRBV5-4; 8 nucleotides line up with TRBD1. The junction had 3 bases not matched to a gene; V was cut back by 2 bases and J by 4 bases. The length of the CDR3 is 14 residues. Germline V CDR1 and CDR2: SGHNT, YYREEE (reference sequence).

A few counts support this clone. The chain links TRBV5-4 to TRBJ2-1, with D hard to call. From germline, CDR1 is SGHNT and CDR2 YYREEE (reference sequence). The CDR3 consists of 13 residues. The V gene lost 3 bases and the J gene lost 9 bases, with 13 bases spanning the gap. This CDR3 reads CASSSTLVPEQFF. The CDR3 DNA follows: TGTGCCAGCAGCTCGACTCTAGTTCCTGAGCAGTTCTTC.

Points on this clone: The conserved phenylalanine or tryptophan normally closing the CDR3 is absent here, so this likely arose from a read error. The chain recombines TRBV2 with TRBJ2-3; the D gene is possibly TRBD1 (5 bases). The CDR3 sequence is 15 residues long. V was shortened by 6 bases and J by 0 bases, with 13 bases between the two germline ends. Germline V gene lookup returns CDR1 SNHLY and CDR2 FYNNEI. CDR3 residues: CASSAPGRSTDTQYV. CDR3 nucleotide sequence: TGTGCCAGCAGCGCACCAGGGCGTAGCACAGATACGCAGTATGTT.